The 8 T cell receptor beta chains below were found in one sample sequenced in a study of chemoradiotherapy in HPV16-positive cancers. Produced via immunoSEQ multiplex PCR; TCRdb's table is partial and in-frame only. The data show tens of thousands of clones, over 75% seen once. The sequences come from blood, collected from a patient who underwent chemoradiotherapy. These receptors all come from a human donor with HPV-associated anogenital cancer.

V and J are TRBV4-1 and TRBJ1-2; the D gene is possibly TRBD1 (5 bases). CDR1 is MGHRA and CDR2 is YSYEKL in the germline V gene. The CDR3 length is 14 residues. Between the trimmed V and J ends, which lost 0 bases and 5 bases, there was a span of 10 bases. DNA for the CDR3: TGCGCCAGCAGCCAAGAGGCAGGGCCTTATGGCTACACCTTC. It encodes CASSQEAGPYGYTF.

There are a few counts of this clone. The chain joins TRBV27 to TRBJ1-6, with D hard to call. V dropped 7 bases and J dropped 9 bases, with 13 bases sitting between them. CDR3 length: 13 amino acids. Germline CDR1 MNHEY, CDR2 SMNVEV (reference sequence). CDR3 sequence: CASTLNRGSPLHF. Written as DNA, the CDR3 is TGTGCCAGCACCCTAAACCGGGGTTCACCCCTCCACTTT.

This rearrangement joins TRBV7-9 to TRBJ2-7; 12 bases agree with TRBD1. Germline CDR1 SEHNR, CDR2 FQNEAQ (reference sequence). This CDR3 has 16 residues. The V and J ends lost 5 bases and 6 bases, in that order; junction bases with no gene match: 11. CDR3 in amino acids: CASSNRDRGRVSEQYF. DNA of the CDR3: TGTGCCAGCAGCAACCGGGACAGGGGGCGCGTCAGCGAGCAGTACTTC.

The V gene is TRBV29-1, the J gene TRBJ2-1, with D tentatively TRBD1 (5 bases). Germline lookup yields CDR1 SQVTM and CDR2 ANQGSEA. The CDR3 is 15 residues long. Deletions cut 4 bases from V and 0 bases from J, with 13 bases between. CDR3 DNA sequence: TGCAGCGTTGTGACCTGGGGCCACTCCTACAATGAGCAGTTCTTC. Protein product: CSVVTWGHSYNEQFF.

In this sample, this clone turned up a few times. The chain uses TRBV11-2 and TRBJ1-2; tentatively, D is TRBD1 (5 bases). Germline CDR1 and CDR2: SGHAT and FQNNGV. The CDR3 has 13 amino acids. The V and J ends lost 1 base and 2 bases respectively, with 5 bases between them. The CDR3 DNA reads TGTGCCAGCAGCTTAGGACAGAACTATGGCTACACCTTC. As protein: CASSLGQNYGYTF. The full variable domain, completed using reference TRBV11-2 and TRBJ1-2, is EAGVAQSPRYKIIEKRQSVAFWCNPISGHATLYWYQQILGQGPKLLIQFQNNGVVDDSQLPKDRFSAERLKGVDSTLKIQPAKLEDSAVYLCASSLGQNYGYTFGSGTRLTVV.

The chain has TRBV30 and TRBJ2-3, with D hard to call. Deletions cut 6 bases from V and 6 bases from J, with 13 bases between. CDR3 size: 12 residues. From germline, CDR1 is GTSNPN and CDR2 SVGIG (reference sequence). The CDR3 nucleotides are TGTGCCTGCACGGACCCCACGGATACGCAGTATTTT. This translates into CACTDPTDTQYF. Together with reference TRBV30 and TRBJ2-3, the CDR3 gives the full variable domain: SQTIHQWPATLVQPVGSPLSLECTVEGTSNPNLYWYRQAAGRGLQLLFYSVGIGQISSEVPQNLSASRPQDRQFILSSKKLLLSDSGFYLCACTDPTDTQYFGPGTRLTVL.

The chain uses TRBV7-3 and TRBJ2-5, with 11 nucleotides matching TRBD2. Germline V gene sequence: CDR1 SGHTA, CDR2 FQGTGA. V was pared by 0 bases and J by 0 bases, with 6 bases of the junction left unmatched. CDR3 size: 18 residues. The DNA of the CDR3 is TGTGCCAGCAGCTTAACGGCTAGCGGGGGGACATACCAAGAGACCCAGTACTTC. This encodes CASSLTASGGTYQETQYF.

V and J are TRBV10-2 and TRBJ1-2; D possibly corresponds to TRBD1 (6 bases). CDR1 and CDR2 from the germline V gene are WSHSY and SAAADI. The CDR3 length is 14 residues. The germline V and J ends were trimmed by 3 bases and 6 bases, with 14 bases remaining between them. Written as DNA, the CDR3 is TGCGCCAGCAGTGATTGGGGTGAGGGGGATGGCTACACCTTC. Protein: CASSDWGEGDGYTF.